The next 18 T cell receptor beta chains were all read from a single sample in a study of cytomegalovirus exposure and HLA in healthy donors. 13 Jbeta primers and 60 Vbeta primers were used for the PCR. The repertoire was sequenced with immunoSEQ multiplex PCR; TCRdb's copy has only in-frame clones and lacks some. This sample has some 76,000 clones; 80% to 90% occur once, and the top ten carry roughly 2%. Sequencing was done on a sample of PBMCs. The receptors originated from a woman in her 30s in good health and CMV-seronegative.

This clone was picked up one time. The genes are TRBV5-4 and TRBJ2-1; TRBD2 is a possible D gene (5 bases). Germline V gene sequence: CDR1 SGHNT, CDR2 YYREEE (reference sequence). CDR3 length equals 18 residues. V gave up 4 bases and J gave up 4 bases, with 24 bases separating them. The CDR3 reads CASSLTSRGPRAYNEQFF. In nucleotides, the CDR3 is TGTGCCAGCAGCCTAACTAGTCGTGGGCCCCGGGCTTACAATGAGCAGTTCTTC.

This sequence joins TRBV29-1 and TRBJ2-3; D might be TRBD2 (5 bases). The V gene lost 7 bases and the J gene lost 5 bases, with 7 bases spanning the gap. The CDR3 covers 10 residues. In germline, CDR1 is SQVTM, CDR2 ANQGSEA. The chain's CDR3 is CSARGDTQYF. The CDR3 DNA reads TGCAGCGCACGGGGAGATACGCAGTATTTT.

This chain connects TRBV9 to TRBJ2-7; D possibly corresponds to TRBD2 (6 bases). Between the trimmed V and J ends, which lost 4 bases and 5 bases, there was a span of 16 bases. The CDR3 sequence is 14 residues long. Germline V gene lookup returns CDR1 SGDLS and CDR2 YYNGEE. The CDR3 is CASSRGRGDHEQYF. The CDR3 coding sequence is TGTGCCAGCAGCCGGGGACGCGGGGACCACGAGCAGTACTTC.

This clone was recorded a few times. V is TRBV28 and J is TRBJ1-4; the D gene is possibly TRBD1 (5 bases). Germline CDR1 and CDR2: MDHEN and SYDVKM. The CDR3 is 13 amino acids. V lost 8 bases to trimming and J lost 6 bases, with 13 bases between them. The CDR3 DNA reads as TGTGCCAGCCGCTCCGGGACTCATGAAAAACTGTTTTTT. Residues: CASRSGTHEKLFF.

The rearrangement links TRBV7-9 to TRBJ1-4, with TRBD1 matching 8 bases. V shed 8 bases and J 8 bases; nucleotides not matched to a gene: 16. The CDR3 spans 16 residues. Germline V gene lookup returns CDR1 SEHNR and CDR2 FQNEAQ (reference sequence). The CDR3 region is CASGAEIGQGREKLFF. CDR3 nucleotide sequence: TGTGCCAGCGGAGCCGAAATTGGACAGGGTAGGGAAAAACTGTTTTTT.

This clone came up a few times. This chain connects TRBV6-1 to TRBJ2-7; TRBD2 is a possible D gene (5 bases). The CDR3 is made up of 13 amino acids. V was cut by 5 bases and J by 4 bases, with 12 bases left in between. CDR1 is MNHNS, CDR2 SASEGT, per germline. The CDR3 bases are TGTGCCAGCAGTTCCCGGGGAGTTTACGAGCAGTACTTC. Its protein is CASSSRGVYEQYF.

The rearrangement links TRBV9 to TRBJ2-2; possible D gene TRBD2, 6 bases. Trimming stripped 0 bases from V and 0 bases from J, with 18 bases between. CDR1 SGDLS and CDR2 YYNGEE come from the germline V gene. This CDR3 spans 19 amino acids. The CDR3 loop reads CASSVATGWGTPNTGELFF. CDR3 DNA: TGTGCCAGCAGCGTAGCTACGGGATGGGGGACTCCGAACACCGGGGAGCTGTTTTTT. The whole variable domain, filled in from reference TRBV9 and TRBJ2-2, reads DSGVTQTPKHLITATGQRVTLRCSPRSGDLSVYWYQQSLDQGLQFLIQYYNGEERAKGNILERFSAQQFPDLHSELNLSSLELGDSALYFCASSVATGWGTPNTGELFFGEGSRLTVL.

The chain has TRBV6-1 and TRBJ1-1, with 11 positions matching TRBD1. There are 15 residues in the CDR3. Germline loops: CDR1 MNHNS, CDR2 SASEGT. V dropped 6 bases and J dropped 7; count of bases not matched to a gene: 10. In nucleotides, the CDR3 is TGTGCCAGCAGCGCCCTGGGACAGGGGGAGGTTGAAGCTTTCTTT. Encoded protein: CASSALGQGEVEAFF.

This chain uses TRBV6-5 with TRBJ2-7; 7 bases line up with TRBD1. CDR1 is MNHEY and CDR2 is SVGAGI in the germline V gene. The CDR3 is 14 residues long. The V and J ends lost 0 bases and 6 bases, in that order; junction bases with no gene match: 5. The CDR3 sequence is CASSYSSTGCEQYF. In DNA form, the CDR3 reads TGTGCCAGCAGTTACTCATCGACAGGGTGCGAGCAGTACTTC.

The chain joins TRBV27 to TRBJ1-5, with D possibly matching TRBD1 (6 bases). The CDR3 sequence is 15 residues long. Trimming shortened V by 2 bases and J by 7 bases, and 15 bases separated the two germline ends. Germline V gene data show CDR1 as MNHEY and CDR2 as SMNVEV (reference sequence). In DNA, the CDR3 is TGTGCCAGCAGTTTAACGGCAGGGGATCGCCAGCCCCAGCATTTT. It specifies CASSLTAGDRQPQHF.

The rearrangement uses TRBV13 and TRBJ2-3; 13 bases fit TRBD2. The CDR3 runs 16 residues. The J segment lost 5 bases and the V segment lost 0 bases, leaving 2 bases of the junction unmatched. Germline V gene data show CDR1 as PRHDT and CDR2 as FYEKMQ (reference sequence). Here the CDR3 DNA reads TGTGCCAGCAGCTTAGGGGGACTAGCGGGGAGAGATACGCAGTATTTT. Amino acids: CASSLGGLAGRDTQYF.

This rearrangement joins TRBV6-6 to TRBJ2-7; 11 positions match TRBD1. This CDR3 is 15 amino acids long. Germline loops: CDR1 MNHNY, CDR2 SVGAGI (reference sequence). V was pared by 6 bases and J by 4 bases, with 8 bases of the junction left unmatched. The CDR3 reads CASRDGQGAGYEQYF. CDR3 bases: TGTGCCAGCAGGGACGGACAGGGGGCGGGGTACGAGCAGTACTTC.

The sample holds one count of this clone. The rearrangement joins TRBV19 to TRBJ1-2; D gene ambiguous. Germline V CDR1 and CDR2: LNHDA, SQIVND (reference sequence). The CDR3 is 13 amino acids. Trimming took 11 bases from V and 8 from J, leaving 21 bases between them. CDR3: CAGKGLAGWGYTF. The CDR3 DNA sequence: TGTGCCGGTAAAGGCTTGGCAGGATGGGGCTACACCTTC.

This clone turned up a few times. The chain uses TRBV18 and TRBJ1-5; D is possibly TRBD1 (6 bases). The CDR3 spans 15 residues. Per the germline V gene, CDR1 is KGHSH and CDR2 is LQKENI. V lost 4 bases to trimming and J lost 2 bases, with 12 bases between them. The CDR3 region has the DNA TGTGCCAGCTCACTCGAGACAGGAGGCAATCAGCCCCAGCATTTT. The encoded protein is CASSLETGGNQPQHF.

There are a few counts of this clone. A read error may account for a junction end that differs from germline. The chain combines TRBV5-1 with TRBJ1-1, with a tentative D call TRBD1 (6 bases). The CDR3 is 11 residues long. Germline CDR1 reads SGHRS; CDR2 reads YFSETQ. CDR3 nucleotides: TGCGCCAGCAGCTTGGGGGATGGACAGAACTTT. Translated, it gives CASSLGDGQNF.

The V call is TRBV18, the J call TRBJ1-1; a weak D match, TRBD1 (6 bases). Germline CDR1 KGHSH, CDR2 LQKENI. The CDR3 has 16 residues. The V and J ends lost 3 bases and 0 bases respectively, with 14 bases between them. Here the CDR3 DNA reads TGTGCCAGCTCACCCGTGGGGGCAGGGTTGAACACTGAAGCTTTCTTT. Translation: CASSPVGAGLNTEAFF.

The chain uses TRBV6-5 and TRBJ2-3, with 7 positions matching TRBD2. Losses at the gene ends were 0 bases for V and 6 bases for J; bases not matched to a gene: 6. The CDR3 is made up of 15 amino acids. Germline CDR1 is MNHEY and CDR2 is SVGAGI. The CDR3 DNA is TGTGCCAGCAGTTACTCGAGCAGCGGGGCGGATACGCAGTATTTT. Translation gives CASSYSSSGADTQYF.

The chain carries TRBV7-9 and TRBJ1-2; D gene uncertain. This CDR3 region has 14 residues. V dropped 3 bases and J dropped 5 bases, with 13 bases sitting between them. Germline V lookup: CDR1 SEHNR, CDR2 FQNEAQ (reference sequence). The CDR3 region has the DNA TGTGCCAGCAGCTTCGAGGGCTTTAATTATGGCTACACCTTC. It is translated as CASSFEGFNYGYTF.